These 18 T cell receptor beta chains were all obtained from the same sample, sequenced in a study of response to subunit inactivated influenza vaccine. TCRdb re-called the RT-PCR reads with MiXCR, one entry per CDR3 protein. Altogether about 500,000 distinct CDR3 sequences are present, more than 15% being singletons, with the ten largest covering around 3%. This specimen consisted of CD4+ T cells sorted from PBMCs, obtained around 25 months after vaccination. The receptors were gathered from a man in his fifties or sixties who received an inactivated influenza vaccine.

This clonotype was detected many times. The chain recombines TRBV20-1 with TRBJ2-7; 7 nucleotides align to TRBD1. Germline V gene data show CDR1 as DFQATT and CDR2 as SNEGSKA (reference sequence). The CDR3 sequence is 15 residues long. Trimming removed 3 bases from V and 3 bases from J; junction bases left unmatched: 11. The CDR3 sequence: CSASPGTVLDYEQYF. The DNA for the CDR3 is TGCAGTGCTAGCCCTGGGACAGTACTTGACTACGAGCAGTACTTC.

In this sample, this clonotype turned up a few times. V is TRBV7-9 and J is TRBJ1-1; D unclear. The germline CDR1 and CDR2 sequences are SEHNR and FQNEAQ (reference sequence). V was trimmed by 5 bases and J by 2 bases, leaving 9 bases between them. This CDR3 has 13 residues. Here the CDR3 DNA reads TGTGCCAGCAGCATCGAAGTAAACACTGAAGCTTTCTTT. It specifies CASSIEVNTEAFF.

The V and J genes are TRBV27 and TRBJ2-3; 8 bases fit TRBD1. This CDR3 spans 15 amino acids. V shed 2 bases and J 6 bases; nucleotides not matched to a gene: 7. Germline CDR1 and CDR2: MNHEY and SMNVEV (reference sequence). CDR3 bases: TGTGCCAGCAGTTTAGTACAGGGGGTGGGGGATACGCAGTATTTT. Encoded protein: CASSLVQGVGDTQYF.

The chain couples TRBV15 to TRBJ1-4, with 9 nucleotides matching TRBD1. Germline V gene lookup returns CDR1 LNHNV and CDR2 YYDKDF (reference sequence). The length of the CDR3 is 15 residues. The junction had 8 bases not matched to a gene; V was cut back by 4 bases and J by 8 bases. This CDR3 reads CATSKTPGQGEKLFF. The CDR3 DNA reads TGTGCCACCAGCAAGACTCCGGGACAGGGCGAAAAACTGTTTTTT.

This clonotype was found a few times. The chain links TRBV7-9 to TRBJ2-7; D is possibly TRBD1 or TRBD2 (5 bases each). The CDR3 sequence is 13 residues long. The germline CDR1 and CDR2 sequences are SEHNR and FQNEAQ (reference sequence). The germline V and J ends were trimmed by 3 bases and 5 bases, with 11 bases remaining between them. The CDR3 loop reads CASSLGTFHEQYF. DNA for the CDR3: TGTGCCAGCAGCTTGGGGACCTTCCACGAGCAGTACTTC.

Only a few counts were recorded for this clonotype. This rearrangement joins TRBV5-1 to TRBJ2-1; D gene uncertain. This CDR3 spans 14 amino acids. The germline V gene encodes CDR1 SGHRS and CDR2 YFSETQ. The germline V and J ends were trimmed by 0 bases and 7 bases, with 11 bases remaining between them. The CDR3 reads CASSLAAVGNEQFF. The CDR3 region has the DNA TGCGCCAGCAGCTTGGCGGCGGTGGGGAATGAGCAGTTCTTC.

This clonotype was observed many times. The CDR3 protein is CASSRSTGYQETQYF. CDR3 sequence (DNA): TGTGCCAGCTCACGATCAACAGGGTACCAAGAGACCCAGTACTTC. The V call is TRBV18, the J call TRBJ2-5; D might be TRBD1 (6 bases). Germline V gene sequence: CDR1 KGHSH, CDR2 LQKENI. V lost 4 bases to trimming and J lost 0 bases, with 12 bases between them. This CDR3 is built from 15 residues.

The chain's CDR3 is CASSGFGGSYEQYF. The CDR3 DNA follows: TGTGCCAGCAGTGGATTCGGCGGCTCCTACGAGCAGTACTTC. The chain joins TRBV12-3 or TRBV12-4 to TRBJ2-7; D uncertain. V lost 5 bases and J lost 0, with 11 bases in between. The CDR3 is made up of 14 amino acids.

This clonotype was picked up a small number of times. This sequence joins TRBV10-3 and TRBJ2-7; 7 nucleotides match TRBD1. The CDR3 is 15 residues long. Germline V gene sequence: CDR1 ENHRY, CDR2 SYGVKD. With 4 bases clipped from V and 1 base from J, the junction kept 7 bases outside the gene matches. CDR3 nucleotides: TGTGCCATCAGTGGAAACCGGGACAGTTCCTACGAGCAGTACTTC. Amino acids: CAISGNRDSSYEQYF.

The V and J genes are TRBV11-2 and TRBJ2-1; D tentatively reads TRBD1 or TRBD2 (6 bases each). The V gene lost 8 bases and the J gene lost 8 bases, with 16 bases spanning the gap. The CDR3 loop spans 13 amino acids. CDR1 is SGHAT, CDR2 FQNNGV, per germline. The CDR3 bases are TGTGCCAGCGGTGCGGGGCCAGGGGATGAGCAGTTCTTC. Amino acids: CASGAGPGDEQFF.

This clonotype was detected only a few times. The V gene is TRBV7-2, the J gene TRBJ2-3; D is possibly TRBD2 (6 bases). The CDR3 is made up of 16 amino acids. Deletions cut 5 bases from V and 0 bases from J, with 15 bases between. In germline, CDR1 is SGHTA, CDR2 FQGNSA. The CDR3 coding sequence is TGTGCCAGCAGCCCCGCGGGACTGCCTAGCACAGATACGCAGTATTTT. It translates to CASSPAGLPSTDTQYF.

The chain employs TRBV12-3 or TRBV12-4 and TRBJ2-1; D unresolved. The CDR3 has 12 amino acids. V lost 3 bases, J lost 7 bases, and 7 bases lay in between. This CDR3 is CASSFFANEQFF. DNA of the CDR3: TGTGCCAGCAGTTTTTTTGCTAATGAGCAGTTCTTC.

This chain connects TRBV6-5 to TRBJ2-1; the D is unclear. The germline V gene encodes CDR1 MNHEY and CDR2 SVGAGI. The V end lost 0 bases, the J end lost 6 bases, and 6 bases lay between the germline ends. CDR3 length: 13 amino acids. CDR3 DNA sequence: TGTGCCAGCAGTTACTCGACATCCAATGAGCAGTTCTTC. The encoded protein is CASSYSTSNEQFF.

There are a few counts of this clonotype. This chain connects TRBV5-1 to TRBJ2-7; D not resolved. This CDR3 contains 14 residues. V was clipped by 1 base and J by 6 bases, with 14 bases between them. The germline V gene encodes CDR1 SGHRS and CDR2 YFSETQ. The CDR3 coding sequence is TGCGCCAGCAGCTTGTTCGGCCCGGGTGCCGAGCAGTACTTC. Protein sequence: CASSLFGPGAEQYF.

J is TRBJ2-7 and V is TRBV10-3; D assignment may be TRBD1 or TRBD2 (5 bases each). The CDR3 contains 15 residues. Trimming took off 0 bases at V and 0 bases at J, with 9 bases between the two ends. In germline, CDR1 is ENHRY, CDR2 SYGVKD. The CDR3 nucleotides are TGTGCCATCAGTGAGTCGAGGGGCGCCTCCTACGAGCAGTACTTC. Residues: CAISESRGASYEQYF.

This clonotype was picked up a small number of times. The chain employs TRBV20-1 and TRBJ2-4; D is possibly TRBD2 (6 bases). CDR1 is DFQATT and CDR2 is SNEGSKA in the germline V gene (reference sequence). V was cut by 3 bases and J by 8 bases, with 14 bases left in between. This CDR3 spans 13 amino acids. The CDR3 sequence is CSASGTDTDIQYF. CDR3 DNA sequence: TGCAGTGCTAGCGGGACTGATACGGACATTCAGTACTTC.

V gene TRBV12-2 combines with J gene TRBJ2-7. TRBV12-2 is noted as a pseudogene. CDR3 length: 11 amino acids. The CDR3 DNA sequence: TGTGCAAGTCGCTTATTCTACGAGCAGTACTTC. The encoded protein is CASRLFYEQYF.

Ten or more counts support this clonotype. The rearrangement joins TRBV4-2 to TRBJ2-3; D is possibly TRBD2 (5 bases). CDR1 LGHNA and CDR2 YNFKEQ come from the germline V gene. The germline V and J ends were trimmed by 2 bases and 4 bases, with 7 bases remaining between them. This CDR3 comprises 13 residues. The CDR3 DNA reads as TGTGCCAGCAGCCAACTAGCAGCAGATACGCAGTATTTT. This sequence encodes CASSQLAADTQYF.